A selection of T cell receptor beta chains follows, all from one sample in a study of cytomegalovirus exposure and HLA in healthy donors. Clones were read by immunoSEQ multiplex PCR, and TCRdb kept only the in-frame ones, dropping some. Counted here are approximately 150,000 clones, under 90% occurring once; the ten biggest clones make up 4.5%. Sequencing was performed on PBMCs. The origin of the receptors is a man aged 40-49 years in good health and CMV-seronegative. CDR3s include the opening cysteine and the closing phenylalanine or tryptophan. A D gene is named only where the DNA matches it firmly. Clone size is given for some rows only: seen once, a few or many times, or a class if the clone is expanded.

d_gene: TRBD2
v_gene: TRBV27
abundance: -
j_gene: TRBJ2-3
CDR3nt: TGTGCCAGCAGTTTCGCGGGGGGGCTCACAGATACGCAGTATTTT
CDR3aa: CASSFAGGLTDTQYF

d_gene: -
v_gene: TRBV19
abundance: -
j_gene: TRBJ2-5
CDR3nt: TGTGCCAGTAGTATGAGTAACAGGATGATCGAGACCCAGTACTTC
CDR3aa: CASSMSNRMIETQYF

d_gene: TRBD2
v_gene: TRBV6-5
abundance: -
j_gene: TRBJ2-3
CDR3nt: TGTGCCACCGAGACTAGCGGGGGGTCAGATACGCAGTATTTT
CDR3aa: CATETSGGSDTQYF

d_gene: -
v_gene: TRBV29-1
abundance: -
j_gene: TRBJ1-3
CDR3nt: TGCAGCGCCGCAGGAGGTATCACTGGAAACACCATATATTTT
CDR3aa: CSAAGGITGNTIYF

d_gene: TRBD1
v_gene: TRBV28
abundance: -
j_gene: TRBJ1-2
CDR3nt: TGTGCCAGCAGACCTACGGGACAGACTAGCTATGGCTACACCTTC
CDR3aa: CASRPTGQTSYGYTF

d_gene: TRBD1
v_gene: TRBV18
abundance: once
j_gene: TRBJ2-7
CDR3nt: TGTGCCAGCTCCGGACAGGGGTTTATGGGAGAGCAGTACTTC
CDR3aa: CASSGQGFMGEQYF

d_gene: TRBD1
v_gene: TRBV5-1
abundance: -
j_gene: TRBJ1-6
CDR3nt: TGCGCCAGCAGCTTATCAGGACAGGGAGAATCACCCCTCCACTTT
CDR3aa: CASSLSGQGESPLHF

d_gene: TRBD1
v_gene: TRBV5-1
abundance: -
j_gene: TRBJ2-7
CDR3nt: TGCGCCAGCAGCTTGATTGGGACAGGGGGCTACGAGCAGTACTTC
CDR3aa: CASSLIGTGGYEQYF

d_gene: TRBD1
v_gene: TRBV11-1
abundance: -
j_gene: TRBJ2-3
CDR3nt: TGTGCCAGCACCCGGGACAGGGTAAATGCAGATACGCAGTATTTT
CDR3aa: CASTRDRVNADTQYF

d_gene: TRBD1
v_gene: TRBV5-4
abundance: -
j_gene: TRBJ1-3
CDR3nt: TGTGCCAGCAGTTCGACCGACAGGGGAGGTGGAAACACCATATATTTT
CDR3aa: CASSSTDRGGGNTIYF

d_gene: TRBD2
v_gene: TRBV6-1
abundance: -
j_gene: TRBJ2-2
CDR3nt: TGTGCCAGCACGGGGGGCGGGGAGCTGTTTTTT
CDR3aa: CASTGGGELFF

d_gene: -
v_gene: TRBV4-3
abundance: -
j_gene: TRBJ2-5
CDR3nt: TGCGCCAGCAGCCAAGAAAGACGGGCGGGCCAAGAGACCCAGTACTTC
CDR3aa: CASSQERRAGQETQYF